The text below deals with one T cell receptor beta chain. Germline CDR1 is MNHEY and CDR2 is SVGAGI. The junction had 9 bases not matched to a gene; V was cut back by 0 bases and J by 3 bases. CDR3 length: 17 residues. TCRdb reprocessed the 5' RACE reads with MiXCR, giving one entry per CDR3 protein. Found here are around 550,000 distinct CDR3 sequences, 15% of them singletons; the top ten hold nearly 0.45%. This specimen belongs to a study of identical twins. The data were also submitted as part of a second study, on yellow fever vaccine responses in identical twins.

The chain links TRBV6-5 to TRBJ2-3; 7 bases agree with TRBD2. Material: CD4+ T cells sorted from blood. The sequence came from a woman in her late teens or twenties in good health. CDR3 in amino acids: CASSYSREGSLTDTQYF. CDR3 sequence (DNA): TGTGCCAGCAGTTACTCGAGGGAGGGGAGCTTGACAGATACGCAGTATTTT.